This T cell receptor (beta chain) was obtained from a study of blood T cells in healthy people across ages. The overall study: When template switching was applied, about one barcoded beta molecule was captured per two T cells. Study findings and constraints: Percentage of naive T cells showed a strong correlation with TCR beta diversity. Relative to aged donors, long-lived donors carried more naive CD4+ cells and displayed higher diversity.

As concerns this clonotype: No antigen is known for it.

Trimming removed 0 bases from V and 9 bases from J, with 9 bases in between. There are 13 residues in the CDR3. The germline V gene has CDR1 SGHAT and CDR2 FQNNGV. Through a sample-barcoded 5' primer and a J-beta primer mix, a second PCR was run for roughly 6 to 11 cycles. TCRdb re-called the 5' RACE reads through MiXCR, storing one row per CDR3 protein. The profile shows hundreds of thousands of distinct CDR3 sequences, around 31% of them singletons. Total RNA extraction produced at least 5.5 micrograms (per sample) for the study. This sequence originates from a woman aged 80 or over in good health. The sample comprised blood. V usage is TRBV11-2 and J usage is TRBJ1-3; D possibly corresponds to TRBD1 (6 bases). CDR3 loop: CASSLDRGATIYF. CDR3 in DNA: TGTGCCAGCAGCTTAGATCGGGGGGCCACCATATATTTT.